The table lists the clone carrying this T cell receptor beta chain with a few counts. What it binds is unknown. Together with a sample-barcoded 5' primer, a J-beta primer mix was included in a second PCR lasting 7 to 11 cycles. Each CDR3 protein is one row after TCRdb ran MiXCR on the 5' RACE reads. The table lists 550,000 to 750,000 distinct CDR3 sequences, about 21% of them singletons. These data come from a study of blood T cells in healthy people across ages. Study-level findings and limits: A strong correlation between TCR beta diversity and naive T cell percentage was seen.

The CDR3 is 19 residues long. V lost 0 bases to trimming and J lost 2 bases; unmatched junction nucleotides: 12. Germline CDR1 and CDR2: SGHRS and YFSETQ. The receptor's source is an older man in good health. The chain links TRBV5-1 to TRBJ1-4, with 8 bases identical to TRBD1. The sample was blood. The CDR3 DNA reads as TGCGCCAGCAGCTTGGCCAGGGCAGGGGGCGCCTCGACTAATGAAAAACTGTTTTTT. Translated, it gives CASSLARAGGASTNEKLFF.